This T cell receptor beta chain was recorded in a study of T cells in Graves' hyperthyroidism and ophthalmopathy. This clonotype appeared a few times. Amplified TCR beta CDR3 regions came from RNA transcripts. First-round RT-PCR of the TCR CDR3 relied on the HTBI primer set. TCRdb ran MiXCR on the multiplex PCR reads and lists one entry per CDR3 protein. In the table there are hundreds of thousands of distinct CDR3 sequences, about 14% of which are singletons. Sequenced sample: blood. The TCR sequence derives from a woman aged 18-35 years with Graves' hyperthyroidism.

CDR3 amino acids: CASSLQEVVGGTDTQYF. CDR3 DNA sequence: TGCGCCAGCAGCTTACAAGAGGTGGTGGGTGGCACAGATACGCAGTATTTT. The chain has TRBV5-1 and TRBJ2-3; unclear D gene. Germline values: CDR1 SGHRS, CDR2 YFSETQ. The CDR3 runs to 17 residues. With 2 bases removed from V and 1 base from J, the gap between germline ends came to 17 bases.